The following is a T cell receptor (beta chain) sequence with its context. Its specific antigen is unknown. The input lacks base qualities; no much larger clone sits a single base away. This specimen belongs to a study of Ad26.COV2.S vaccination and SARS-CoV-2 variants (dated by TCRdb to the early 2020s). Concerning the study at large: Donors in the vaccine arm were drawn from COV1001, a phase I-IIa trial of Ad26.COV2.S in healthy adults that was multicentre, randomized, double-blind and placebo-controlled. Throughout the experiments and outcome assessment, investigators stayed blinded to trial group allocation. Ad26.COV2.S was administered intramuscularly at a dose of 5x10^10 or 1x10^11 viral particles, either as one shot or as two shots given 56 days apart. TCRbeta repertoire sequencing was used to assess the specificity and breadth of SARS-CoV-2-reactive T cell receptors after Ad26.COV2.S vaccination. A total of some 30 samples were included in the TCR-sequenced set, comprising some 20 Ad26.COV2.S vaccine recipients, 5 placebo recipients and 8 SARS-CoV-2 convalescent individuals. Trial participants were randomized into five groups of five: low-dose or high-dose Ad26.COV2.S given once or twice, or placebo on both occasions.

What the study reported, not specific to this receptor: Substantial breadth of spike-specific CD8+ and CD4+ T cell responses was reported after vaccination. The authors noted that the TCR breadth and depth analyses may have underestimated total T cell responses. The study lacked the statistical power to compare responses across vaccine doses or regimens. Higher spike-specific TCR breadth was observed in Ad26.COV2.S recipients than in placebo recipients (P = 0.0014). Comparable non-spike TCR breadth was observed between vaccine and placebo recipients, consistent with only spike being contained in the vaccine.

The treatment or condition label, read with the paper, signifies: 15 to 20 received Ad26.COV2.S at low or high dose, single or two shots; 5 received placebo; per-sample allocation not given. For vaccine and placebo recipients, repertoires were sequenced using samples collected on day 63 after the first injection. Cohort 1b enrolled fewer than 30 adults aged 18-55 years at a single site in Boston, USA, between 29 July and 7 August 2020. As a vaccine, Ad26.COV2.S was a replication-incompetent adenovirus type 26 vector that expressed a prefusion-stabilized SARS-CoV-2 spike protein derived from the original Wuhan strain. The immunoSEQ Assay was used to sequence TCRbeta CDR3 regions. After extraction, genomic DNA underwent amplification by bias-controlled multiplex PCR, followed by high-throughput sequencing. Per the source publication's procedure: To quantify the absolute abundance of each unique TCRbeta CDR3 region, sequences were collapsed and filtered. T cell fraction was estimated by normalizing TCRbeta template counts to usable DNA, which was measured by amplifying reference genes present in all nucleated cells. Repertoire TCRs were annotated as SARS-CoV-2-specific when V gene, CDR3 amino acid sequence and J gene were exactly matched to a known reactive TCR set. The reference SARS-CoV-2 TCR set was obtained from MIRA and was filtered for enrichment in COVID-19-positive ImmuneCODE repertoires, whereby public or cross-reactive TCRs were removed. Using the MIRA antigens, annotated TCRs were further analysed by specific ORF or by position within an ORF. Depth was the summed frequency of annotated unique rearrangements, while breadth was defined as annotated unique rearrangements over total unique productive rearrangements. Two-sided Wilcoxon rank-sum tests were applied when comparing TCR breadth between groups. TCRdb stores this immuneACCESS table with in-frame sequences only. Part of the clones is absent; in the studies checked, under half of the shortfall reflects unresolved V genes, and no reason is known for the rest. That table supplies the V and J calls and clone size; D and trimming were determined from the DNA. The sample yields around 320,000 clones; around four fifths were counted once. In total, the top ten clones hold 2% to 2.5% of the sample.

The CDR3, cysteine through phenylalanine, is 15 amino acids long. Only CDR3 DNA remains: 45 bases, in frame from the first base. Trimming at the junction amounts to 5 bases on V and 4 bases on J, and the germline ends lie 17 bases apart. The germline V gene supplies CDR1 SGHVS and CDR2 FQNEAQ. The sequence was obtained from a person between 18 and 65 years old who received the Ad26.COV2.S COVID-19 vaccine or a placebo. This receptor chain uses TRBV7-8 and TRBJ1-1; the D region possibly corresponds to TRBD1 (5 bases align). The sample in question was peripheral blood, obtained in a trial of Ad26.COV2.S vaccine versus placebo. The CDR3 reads CASSPGSGRSTEAFF. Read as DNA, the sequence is TGTGCCAGCAGCCCTGGCTCAGGGCGTAGCACTGAAGCTTTCTTT.